This T cell receptor beta chain is from a study of shared clonotypes between healthy human individuals. Notes on this clone: Its antigen is unknown.

Study conclusions and caveats: A small donor pool kept down the genetic and exposure-history diversity that was represented.

From CD4+ cells came CD45RA+ naive and CD45RA-negative memory subsets. Trimming left V 3 bases short and J 3 bases short, with 11 bases between. Germline CDR1 and CDR2: SEHNR and FQNEAQ (reference sequence). The CDR3 sequence is 14 residues long. The protocol was immunoSEQ multiplex PCR, while the TCRdb copy is restricted to in-frame clones and leaves out a portion. This table has roughly 2 million clones, 90% to 95% appearing once. The clonotype originates from a young man in good health. V usage is TRBV7-9 and J usage is TRBJ1-2; the D is unclear. The specimen was naive CD4+ T cells sorted from blood. Subset meaning: CD45RA+ positively selected. The CDR3 sequence: CASSLLQADYGYTF. The CDR3 DNA reads TGTGCCAGCAGCTTGCTCCAGGCCGACTATGGCTACACCTTC.